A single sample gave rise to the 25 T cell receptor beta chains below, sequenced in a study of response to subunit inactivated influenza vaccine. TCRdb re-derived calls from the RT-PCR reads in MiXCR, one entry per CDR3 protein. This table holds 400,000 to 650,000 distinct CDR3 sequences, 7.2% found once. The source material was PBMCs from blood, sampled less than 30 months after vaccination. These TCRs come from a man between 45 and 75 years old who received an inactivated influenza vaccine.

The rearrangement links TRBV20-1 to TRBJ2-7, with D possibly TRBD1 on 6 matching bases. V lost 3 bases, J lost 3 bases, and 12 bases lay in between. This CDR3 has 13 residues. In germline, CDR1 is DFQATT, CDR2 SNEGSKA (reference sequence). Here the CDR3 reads CSARPPGHYEQYF. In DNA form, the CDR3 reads TGCAGTGCTAGGCCTCCGGGACACTACGAGCAGTACTTC.

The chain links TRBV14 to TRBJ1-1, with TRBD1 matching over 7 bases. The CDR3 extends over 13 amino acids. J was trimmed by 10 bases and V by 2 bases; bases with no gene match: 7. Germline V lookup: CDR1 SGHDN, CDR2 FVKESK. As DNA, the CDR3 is TGTGCCAGCAGCCAATTTGAGGGGGCTGGAGCTTTCTTT. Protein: CASSQFEGAGAFF.

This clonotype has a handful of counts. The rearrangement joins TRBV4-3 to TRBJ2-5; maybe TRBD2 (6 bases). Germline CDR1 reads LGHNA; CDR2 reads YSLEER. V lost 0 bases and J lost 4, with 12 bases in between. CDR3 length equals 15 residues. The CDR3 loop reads CASSQDTRGGETQYF. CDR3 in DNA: TGCGCCAGCAGCCAAGACACGCGGGGCGGAGAGACCCAGTACTTC.

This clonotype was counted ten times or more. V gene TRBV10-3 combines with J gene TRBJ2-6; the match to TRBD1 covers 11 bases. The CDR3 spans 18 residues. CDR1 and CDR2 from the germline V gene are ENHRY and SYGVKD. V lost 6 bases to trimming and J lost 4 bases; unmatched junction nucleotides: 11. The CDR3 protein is CAIRGGQGASSGANVLTF. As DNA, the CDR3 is TGTGCCATCAGAGGCGGACAGGGGGCATCGTCCGGGGCCAACGTCCTGACTTTC.

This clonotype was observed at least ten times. CDR3 region: CASSFDFYNEQFF. CDR3 DNA sequence: TGCGCCAGCAGCTTCGACTTTTACAATGAGCAGTTCTTC. V and J are TRBV5-1 and TRBJ2-1; D is unclear. The CDR3 has 13 amino acids. The germline V and J ends were trimmed by 2 bases and 4 bases, with 7 bases remaining between them. Germline CDR1 reads SGHRS; CDR2 reads YFSETQ.

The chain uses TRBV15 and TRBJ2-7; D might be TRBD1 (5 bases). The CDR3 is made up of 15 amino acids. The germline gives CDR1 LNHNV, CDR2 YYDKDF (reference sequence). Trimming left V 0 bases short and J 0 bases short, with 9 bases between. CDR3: CATSRDDRSSYEQYF. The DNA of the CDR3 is TGTGCCACCAGCAGAGACGACAGAAGCTCCTACGAGCAGTACTTC.

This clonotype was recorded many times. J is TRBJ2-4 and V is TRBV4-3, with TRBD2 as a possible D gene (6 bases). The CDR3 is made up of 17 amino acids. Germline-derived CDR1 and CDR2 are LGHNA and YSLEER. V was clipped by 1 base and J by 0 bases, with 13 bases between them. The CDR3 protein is CASSQGLRGLAKNIQYF. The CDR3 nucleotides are TGCGCCAGCAGCCAAGGATTGAGGGGACTAGCCAAAAACATTCAGTACTTC.

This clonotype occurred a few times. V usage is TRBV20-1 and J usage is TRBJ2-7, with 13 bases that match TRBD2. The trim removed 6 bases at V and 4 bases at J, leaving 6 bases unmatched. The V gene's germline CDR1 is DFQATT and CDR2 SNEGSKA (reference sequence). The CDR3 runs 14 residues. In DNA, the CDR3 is TGCAGTGCCGAAACTAGCGGGAGGGTTTACGAGCAGTACTTC. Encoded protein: CSAETSGRVYEQYF.

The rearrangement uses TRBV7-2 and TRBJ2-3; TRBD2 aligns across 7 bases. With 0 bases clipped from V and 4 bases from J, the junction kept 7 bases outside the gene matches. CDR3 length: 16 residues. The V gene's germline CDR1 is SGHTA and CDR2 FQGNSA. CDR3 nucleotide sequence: TGTGCCAGCAGCTTAGCGCTGGCGGGAGCAGCAGATACGCAGTATTTT. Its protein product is CASSLALAGAADTQYF. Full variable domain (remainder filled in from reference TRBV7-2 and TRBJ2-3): GAGVSQSPSNKVTEKGKDVELRCDPISGHTALYWYRQSLGQGLEFLIYFQGNSAPDKSGLPSDRFSAERTGGSVSTLTIQRTQQEDSAVYLCASSLALAGAADTQYFGPGTRLTVL.

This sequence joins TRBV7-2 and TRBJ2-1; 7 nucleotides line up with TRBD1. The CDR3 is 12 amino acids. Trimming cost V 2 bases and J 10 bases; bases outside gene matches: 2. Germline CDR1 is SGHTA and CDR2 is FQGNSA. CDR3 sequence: CASSLRQGEQFF. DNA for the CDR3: TGTGCCAGCAGCTTAAGACAGGGCGAGCAGTTCTTC.

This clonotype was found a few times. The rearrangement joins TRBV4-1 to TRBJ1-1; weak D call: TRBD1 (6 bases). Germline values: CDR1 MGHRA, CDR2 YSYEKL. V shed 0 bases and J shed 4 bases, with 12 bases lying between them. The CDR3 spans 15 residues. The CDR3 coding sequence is TGCGCCAGCAGCCAAGATCCGGGACACTTCACTGAAGCTTTCTTT. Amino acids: CASSQDPGHFTEAFF.

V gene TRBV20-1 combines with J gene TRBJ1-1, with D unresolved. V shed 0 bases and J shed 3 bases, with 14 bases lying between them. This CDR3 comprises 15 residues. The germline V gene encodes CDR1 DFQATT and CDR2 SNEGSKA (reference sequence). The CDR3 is CSARDPTGGHTEAFF. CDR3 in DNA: TGCAGTGCTAGAGATCCGACGGGAGGGCACACTGAAGCTTTCTTT.

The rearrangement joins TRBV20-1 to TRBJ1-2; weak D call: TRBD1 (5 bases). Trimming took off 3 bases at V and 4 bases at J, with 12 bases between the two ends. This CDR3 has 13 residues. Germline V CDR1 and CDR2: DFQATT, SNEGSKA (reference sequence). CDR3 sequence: CSASQGRGYGYTF. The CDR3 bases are TGCAGTGCTAGCCAAGGAAGGGGCTATGGCTACACCTTC.

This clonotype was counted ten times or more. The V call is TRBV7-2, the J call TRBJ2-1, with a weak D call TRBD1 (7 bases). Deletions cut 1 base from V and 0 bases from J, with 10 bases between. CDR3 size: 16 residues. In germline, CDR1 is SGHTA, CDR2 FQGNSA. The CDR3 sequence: CASSLGGDSSYNEQFF. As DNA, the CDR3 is TGTGCCAGCAGCTTAGGGGGGGACAGCTCCTACAATGAGCAGTTCTTC.

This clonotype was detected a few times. The CDR3 DNA reads as TGCAGTGCTAGAGTCCCCTTTTACACAGATACGCAGTATTTT. It codes for CSARVPFYTDTQYF. This chain uses TRBV20-1 with TRBJ2-3, with no clear D. The CDR3 runs to 14 residues. V lost 1 base to trimming and J lost 2 bases, with 10 bases between them. CDR1 and CDR2 (germline): DFQATT, SNEGSKA (reference sequence).

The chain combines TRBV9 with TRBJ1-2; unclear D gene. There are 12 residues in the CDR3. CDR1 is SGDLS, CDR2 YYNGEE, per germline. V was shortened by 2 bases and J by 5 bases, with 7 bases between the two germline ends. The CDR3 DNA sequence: TGTGCCAGCAGCGTGTCCAGATATGGCTACACCTTC. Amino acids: CASSVSRYGYTF.

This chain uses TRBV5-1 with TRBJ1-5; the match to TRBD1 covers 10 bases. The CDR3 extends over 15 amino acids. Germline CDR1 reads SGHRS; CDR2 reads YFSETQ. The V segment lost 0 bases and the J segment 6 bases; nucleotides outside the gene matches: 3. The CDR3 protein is CASSLEGDRGQPQHF. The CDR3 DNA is TGCGCCAGCAGCTTGGAGGGGGACAGGGGTCAGCCCCAGCATTTT. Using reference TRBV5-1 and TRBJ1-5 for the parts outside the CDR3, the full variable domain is KAGVTQTPRYLIKTRGQQVTLSCSPISGHRSVSWYQQTPGQGLQFLFEYFSETQRNKGNFPGRFSGRQFSNSRSEMNVSTLELGDSALYLCASSLEGDRGQPQHFGDGTRLSIL.

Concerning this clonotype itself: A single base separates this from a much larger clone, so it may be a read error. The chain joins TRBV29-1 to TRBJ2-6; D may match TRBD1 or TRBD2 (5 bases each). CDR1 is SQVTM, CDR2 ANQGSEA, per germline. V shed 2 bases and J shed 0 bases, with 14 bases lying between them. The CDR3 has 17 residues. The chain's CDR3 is CSVERDDTNSGANVLTF. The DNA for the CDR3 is TGCAGCGTTGAAAGGGACGACACCAACTCTGGGGCCAACGTCCTGACTTTC.

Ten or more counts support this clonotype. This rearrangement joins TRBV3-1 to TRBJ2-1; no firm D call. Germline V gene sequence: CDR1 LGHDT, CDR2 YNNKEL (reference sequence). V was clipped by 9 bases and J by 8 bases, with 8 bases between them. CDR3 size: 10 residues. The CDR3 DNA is TGTGCCAGTGGGGAATATGAGCAGTTCTTC. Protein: CASGEYEQFF.

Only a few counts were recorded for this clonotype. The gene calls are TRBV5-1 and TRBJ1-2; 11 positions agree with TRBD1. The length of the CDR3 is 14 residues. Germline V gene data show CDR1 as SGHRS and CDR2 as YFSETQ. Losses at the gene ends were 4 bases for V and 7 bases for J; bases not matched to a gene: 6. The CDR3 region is CASSRGQGAVGYTF. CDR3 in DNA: TGCGCCAGCAGCCGCGGACAGGGGGCGGTTGGCTACACCTTC.

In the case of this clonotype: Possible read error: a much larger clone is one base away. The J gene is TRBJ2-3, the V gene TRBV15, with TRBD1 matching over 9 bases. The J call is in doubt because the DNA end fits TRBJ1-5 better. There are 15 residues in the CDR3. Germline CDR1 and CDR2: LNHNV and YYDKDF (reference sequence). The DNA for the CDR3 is TGTGCCACCAGCAGAGCCAGGACAGGGGCAGATACGCAGCATTTT. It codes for CATSRARTGADTQHF.

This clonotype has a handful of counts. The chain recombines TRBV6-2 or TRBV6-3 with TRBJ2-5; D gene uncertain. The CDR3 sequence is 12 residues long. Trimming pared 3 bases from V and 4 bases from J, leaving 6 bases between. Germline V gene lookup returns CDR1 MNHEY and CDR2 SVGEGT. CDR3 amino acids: CASSYHGETQYF. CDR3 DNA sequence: TGTGCCAGCAGTTATCATGGAGAGACCCAGTACTTC.

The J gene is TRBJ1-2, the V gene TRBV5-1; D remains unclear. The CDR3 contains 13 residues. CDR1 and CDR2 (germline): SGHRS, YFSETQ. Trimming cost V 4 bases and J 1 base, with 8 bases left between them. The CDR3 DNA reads TGCGCCAGCAGCCCGACGGATAACTATGGCTACACCTTC. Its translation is CASSPTDNYGYTF. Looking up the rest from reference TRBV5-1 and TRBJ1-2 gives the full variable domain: KAGVTQTPRYLIKTRGQQVTLSCSPISGHRSVSWYQQTPGQGLQFLFEYFSETQRNKGNFPGRFSGRQFSNSRSEMNVSTLELGDSALYLCASSPTDNYGYTFGSGTRLTVV.

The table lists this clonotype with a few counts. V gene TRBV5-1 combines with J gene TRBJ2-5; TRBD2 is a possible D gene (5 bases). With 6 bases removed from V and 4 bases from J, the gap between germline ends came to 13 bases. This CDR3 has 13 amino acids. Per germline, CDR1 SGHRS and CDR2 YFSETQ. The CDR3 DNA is TGCGCCAGCAACCCCGGGGTGGGAGAGACCCAGTACTTC. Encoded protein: CASNPGVGETQYF. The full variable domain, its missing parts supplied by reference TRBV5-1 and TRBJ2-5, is KAGVTQTPRYLIKTRGQQVTLSCSPISGHRSVSWYQQTPGQGLQFLFEYFSETQRNKGNFPGRFSGRQFSNSRSEMNVSTLELGDSALYLCASNPGVGETQYFGPGTRLLVL.

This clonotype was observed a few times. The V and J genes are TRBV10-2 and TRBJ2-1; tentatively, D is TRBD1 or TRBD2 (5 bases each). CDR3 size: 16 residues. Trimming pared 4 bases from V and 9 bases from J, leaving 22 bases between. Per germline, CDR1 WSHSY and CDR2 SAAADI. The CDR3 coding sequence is TGCGCCAGCAGTGGGCCCCGGGACCCGGCGGGTCTTGAGCAGTTCTTC. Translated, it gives CASSGPRDPAGLEQFF.